These T cell receptor beta chains were read from a single sample in a study of blood T cell repertoires in COVID-19. Using immunoSEQ multiplex PCR, the repertoire was profiled, and TCRdb retains in-frame clones only, with some absent. This repertoire shows fewer than 100,000 clones, more than 65% found once; its top ten account for over 8.5%. Sequenced: peripheral blood. These TCRs come from a man between 50 and 59 years old with acute or convalescent COVID-19. Each CDR3 is given with its conserved first and last residue. The D gene is left open where the match is weak. For some rows the clone size is stated as once, few or many, or as a class when expanded; others skip it.

size | J | D | V | DNA | CDR3
NA | TRBJ1-1 | TRBD1 | TRBV7-2 | TGTGCCAGCAGCTTGAGGGGACAGACGAACACTGAAGCTTTCTTT | CASSLRGQTNTEAFF
once | TRBJ2-2 | NA | TRBV29-1 | TGCAGCGTTGGGACAACGAACACCGGGGAGCTGTTTTTT | CSVGTTNTGELFF
few | TRBJ1-1 | NA | TRBV5-6 | TGTGCCAGCAGCCTGTGGAACACTGAAGCTTTCTTT | CASSLWNTEAFF
NA | TRBJ1-5 | NA | TRBV4-1 | TGCGCCAGCAGCCAAGACGGACAGTACAATCAGCCCCAGCATTTT | CASSQDGQYNQPQHF
NA | TRBJ1-2 | NA | TRBV7-2 | TGTGCCAGCAGATATACGACACAATACTCACGGGGCTACACCTTC | CASRYTTQYSRGYTF
NA | TRBJ2-2 | TRBD2 | TRBV7-2 | TGTGCCAGCAGCTTGACTAGCGGGATTTCTTCCGGGGAGCTGTTTTTT | CASSLTSGISSGELFF
NA | TRBJ1-2 | NA | TRBV7-6 | TGTGCCAGCAGCTTAGGTCCCGGTAACTATGGCTACACCTTC | CASSLGPGNYGYTF
NA | TRBJ2-1 | TRBD2 | TRBV2 | TGTGCCAGCAGTGAAGGACTAGCGGTTTACAATGAGCAGTTCTTC | CASSEGLAVYNEQFF
NA | TRBJ2-7 | TRBD1 | TRBV6-5 | TGTGCCAGCAGTTACTCCCGGACAGGTTACTACGAGCAGTACTTC | CASSYSRTGYYEQYF
NA | TRBJ2-7 | NA | TRBV20-1 | TGCAGTGTTAAGGGGATAGAGCAGTACTTC | CSVKGIEQYF
NA | TRBJ2-1 | TRBD2 | TRBV18 | TGTGCCAGCTCACCTTTCCCCGGGAGGGCCCCACGGGATGAGCAGTTCTTC | CASSPFPGRAPRDEQFF
NA | TRBJ2-3 | TRBD2 | TRBV2 | TGTGCCAGCAGTACCCGGACTAGCGGGAGTGTTAGCACAGATACGCAGTATTTT | CASSTRTSGSVSTDTQYF
NA | TRBJ1-2 | NA | TRBV4-1 | TGCGCCAGCAGCCAAGACAGTAACTATGGCTACACCTTC | CASSQDSNYGYTF
NA | TRBJ2-7 | TRBD1 | TRBV7-3 | TGTGCCAGCAGTCCTGGACAGGGCTACGAGCAGTACTTC | CASSPGQGYEQYF
NA | TRBJ2-3 | TRBD2 | TRBV9 | TGTGCCAGCAGCGCTATAGCGGGAGCCCCCGGTACGCAGTATTTT | CASSAIAGAPGTQYF
once | TRBJ2-3 | NA | TRBV5-1 | TGCGCCAGCAGCCGTGATGGACAGCGCCGCACAGATACGCAGTATTTT | CASSRDGQRRTDTQYF
NA | TRBJ1-5 | NA | TRBV6-1 | TGTGCCAGCAGTGAACGGAGGGGCGCGGGTCAGCCCCAGCATTTT | CASSERRGAGQPQHF
NA | TRBJ2-2 | TRBD1 | TRBV6-5 | TGTGCCAGCAGTTACGGGGACAGAGTTAACACCGGGGAGCTGTTTTTT | CASSYGDRVNTGELFF
once | TRBJ1-4 | TRBD1 | TRBV3-1/TRBV3-2 | TGTGCCAGCAGTCCTACAGGGGCCAGCCAATATAATGAAAAACTGTTTTTT | CASSPTGASQYNEKLFF
NA | TRBJ1-2 | TRBD1 | TRBV29-1 | TGCAGCGTTGAAACGGGTGACAGGGCCTCTCGGATCTTC | CSVETGDRASRIF
NA | TRBJ2-1 | TRBD1 | TRBV27 | TGTGCCAGCAGTCCTGGGGGACAGGGCAATGAGCAGTTCTTC | CASSPGGQGNEQFF
few | TRBJ2-5 | TRBD2 | TRBV7-7 | TGTGCCAGCAGCTTTGGGACTAAAGAGACCCAGTACTTC | CASSFGTKETQYF
NA | TRBJ1-1 | TRBD1 | TRBV9 | TGTGCCAGCAGCGTAACTGGGACAGGTGAAGCTTTCTTT | CASSVTGTGEAFF
NA | TRBJ1-4 | TRBD1 | TRBV6-6 | TGTGCCAGCAGACCCCGACAGGGAAGTGAAAAACTGTTTTTT | CASRPRQGSEKLFF
NA | TRBJ2-5 | TRBD2 | TRBV7-9 | TGTGCCAGCAGCTTAGGGACTAGTAAAGAGACCCAGTACTTC | CASSLGTSKETQYF
once | TRBJ1-6 | NA | TRBV5-6 | TGTGCCAGCAGCGCCATAGACGGGGGCTCCTATAATTCACCCCTCCACTTT | CASSAIDGGSYNSPLHF
NA | TRBJ1-1 | NA | TRBV18 | TGTGCCAGCTTCACCGGCGGGGGCAGGAACACTGAAGCTTTCTTT | CASFTGGGRNTEAFF
NA | TRBJ2-3 | NA | TRBV30 | TGTGCCTGGAGTGTGGGGCTGGGGGATACGCAGTATTTT | CAWSVGLGDTQYF
NA | TRBJ2-5 | NA | TRBV7-3 | TGTGCCAGCAGCTTATTTGCAGGGCTTGGGGAGACCCAGTACTTC | CASSLFAGLGETQYF
NA | TRBJ2-5 | TRBD1 | TRBV28 | TGTGCCAGCAGTTTTACAGGGGGTGGAGAGACCCAGTACTTC | CASSFTGGGETQYF
NA | TRBJ2-7 | TRBD1 | TRBV4-1 | TGCGCCAGCAGCAACAGACAGGGGGCCGCCTACGAGCAGTACTTC | CASSNRQGAAYEQYF
NA | TRBJ2-7 | TRBD1 | TRBV18 | TGTGCCAGCTCACCGTATGAGACAGGGGGGTCCTACGAGCAGTACTTC | CASSPYETGGSYEQYF
NA | TRBJ1-6 | NA | TRBV2 | TGTGCCGGGAATCAGGGCTTAAGTGTATCACCCCTCCACTTT | CAGNQGLSVSPLHF
NA | TRBJ2-7 | NA | TRBV28 | TGTGCCACAACCAGGGGCCGCTCCTCCTACGAGCAGTACTTC | CATTRGRSSYEQYF
NA | TRBJ1-6 | NA | TRBV5-6 | TGTGCCAGCAGCGGCAGGGGTTCTAATTCACCCCTCCACTTT | CASSGRGSNSPLHF
NA | TRBJ2-3 | NA | TRBV5-1 | TGCGCCAGCAGCTTGGGGCAGGATAAAGATACGCAGTATTTT | CASSLGQDKDTQYF
NA | TRBJ2-3 | NA | TRBV18 | TGTGCCAGCTCACCCCTGGCTAGCGGCACAGATACGCAGTATTTT | CASSPLASGTDTQYF
NA | TRBJ1-5 | TRBD1 | TRBV28 | TGTGCCAGCACCAGGACAGGGTCACAGCCCCAGCATTTT | CASTRTGSQPQHF
NA | TRBJ2-4 | TRBD1 | TRBV19 | TGTGCCAGTAGTATAGAGACAGGGAACATTCAGTACTTC | CASSIETGNIQYF
NA | TRBJ2-1 | NA | TRBV9 | TGTGCCAGCAGCGTAGAAGGAGGCAGGCGTAAGGACAATGAGCAGTTCTTC | CASSVEGGRRKDNEQFF
NA | TRBJ1-2 | TRBD1 | TRBV9 | TGTGCCAGCAGCAACTCACGGACAGGGAATTATGGCTACACCTTC | CASSNSRTGNYGYTF
NA | TRBJ2-7 | TRBD2 | TRBV11-2 | TGTGCCAGCAGCTTAACCCGACTAGCGGGAGCCTACGAGCAGTACTTC | CASSLTRLAGAYEQYF
NA | TRBJ2-3 | NA | TRBV14 | TGTGCCAGCAGCCCCCAACGTCTTAGTACAGATACGCAGTATTTT | CASSPQRLSTDTQYF
NA | TRBJ2-5 | TRBD1 | TRBV7-2 | TGTGCCAGCAGCCTGGACAGGCACGAGACCCAGTACTTC | CASSLDRHETQYF
NA | TRBJ1-5 | TRBD1 | TRBV4-2 | TGTGCCAGCAGCCAAGGCCGACAGGGGCTAGAGCCCCAGCATTTT | CASSQGRQGLEPQHF
NA | TRBJ2-5 | TRBD2 | TRBV7-9 | TGTGCCAGCAGCTCACCAGGGACTAGCGGGACCCAGTACTTC | CASSSPGTSGTQYF